This section outlines one T cell receptor beta chain sequence together with its context. The antigen it binds to is not known. There are no base qualities to consult, and no much larger clone falls within one base. Libraries were made using 5' RACE. Sequencing relied on an Illumina HiSeq 2500. A second PCR of 7 to 11 cycles was performed with a sample-barcoded 5' primer and a J-beta primer mix. A template-switch 5' adaptor carrying 12 random nucleotides introduced a unique molecular identifier onto each TCR beta cDNA molecule. At least 2.5 million CDR3-containing paired-end reads were obtained from each sample. All of the RNA was converted into first-strand cDNA using the Mint cDNA synthesis kit, with a TRBC-specific oligonucleotide serving as the primer. Following uracil-DNA glycosylase treatment, all cDNA underwent a first 18-cycle PCR with the universal primers M1SS and BC2_uni_R. The authors' pipeline ran thus. For normalization, 1 million high-quality reads, each with a distinct molecular identifier, were randomly selected from each sample. Instead of being binned into consensus sequences, reads with shared molecular identifiers were discarded. MiTCR, set to a Q25 quality threshold and the strictest error-elimination algorithm, was used for CDR3 identification, clonotype clustering and error correction. A nonparametric unseen species model with Euler transformation was used to estimate lower-bound total TCR beta diversity. TCRdb applied fastp at Q25 and MiXCR to the public reads, then kept only in-frame beta chains. Here each entry gathers all rows of one CDR3 protein and keeps the most common genes and DNA. TCRdb, not the authors, supplied the V and J calls. The sample includes 1.5 million to 2 million distinct CDR3 sequences, with roughly 27% observed a single time. Over 7% of the sample goes to the ten largest clones.

Spanning cysteine to phenylalanine, the CDR3 consists of 15 amino acids. CDR3 DNA is the only sequence kept; it has 45 bases, read in frame from the first base. Looking up the germline V gene yields CDR1 SGDLS and CDR2 YYNGEE. Relative to germline, V is 0 bases shorter and J is 4 bases shorter, with 8 bases between their ends. The data derive from a study of blood T cells in healthy people across ages (dated by TCRdb to 2013 to 2016). For context, the study as a whole: In model experiments, template switching captured about one uniquely barcoded TCR beta cDNA molecule for every two T cells. To avoid experimental bias, donors of different ages were distributed randomly across sequencing lanes. Using the same blood draw, the study looked at two additional independent replicas of 1 million unique cDNA reads for two donors, one aged 18 to 30 and the other aged 80 or older. Donors were grouped into four age groups: young (average approximately 15 years), middle-aged (approximately 41), aged (roughly 67) and long-lived (approximately 81). To track age-related changes in TCR beta repertoire diversity, the study relied on deep sequencing normalized with unique cDNA molecular identifiers. Study-wide findings and limitations: As age increased, observed TCR beta diversity per million T cells dropped in a roughly linear way, and a significant reduction was already evident by age about 36. Because profiling used bulk unsorted PBMCs, naive and antigen-experienced compartments could not be compared conclusively. The percentage of naive T cells measured by flow cytometry correlated strongly with observed TCR beta diversity. Compared with the aged group, more naive CD4+ T cells, fewer expanded clones and increased TCR diversity were shown by the long-lived group, suggesting age selection. The CMV infection status of donors was not known, potentially confounding age-related changes in expanded clonotypes. Total diversity estimates from one million sequenced T cells were considered lower bounds and underestimates.

Systemically healthy Caucasian individuals from Russia, 35 to 40 in total and aged roughly 6 to 100 years, were included as donors. Each donor gave roughly 9.5 milliliters of peripheral blood, collected into EDTA-treated Vacutainer tubes. PBMCs were isolated by Ficoll-Paque density-gradient centrifugation, with at least 7 million obtained per sample. Trizol reagent was used to extract total RNA from the PBMCs, yielding at least 6 micrograms per sample. For every donor, flow cytometry on a PBMC aliquot measured the percentage of naive CD45RAhigh/CD27high T cells. The chain uses TRBV9 and TRBJ2-6; 5 matching bases give a weak D call of TRBD1. The receptor was isolated from a woman aged 25 to 39 in good health. Sequencing was done on a sample of blood. The CDR3 loop reads CASSVVRTGANVLTF. In nucleotides, the sequence is TGTGCCAGCAGCGTAGTTCGGACAGGGGCCAACGTCCTGACTTTC.